Listed here are 29 T cell receptor beta chains from one sample, sequenced in a study of cytomegalovirus exposure and HLA in healthy donors. A multiplex PCR was run with 60 Vbeta primers and 13 Jbeta primers. Generated by immunoSEQ multiplex PCR, the TCRdb table keeps only in-frame clones and is missing some. The profile shows roughly 100,000 clones, around 80% of them singletons. The specimen sequenced was PBMCs. All receptors derive from a woman between 40 and 50 years old in good health and CMV-seronegative.

This chain connects TRBV4-1 to TRBJ2-3, with 7 nucleotides matching TRBD2. Germline-derived CDR1 and CDR2 are MGHRA and YSYEKL. J lost 3 bases, V lost 4 bases, and 10 bases had no gene match. The CDR3 length is 16 residues. The CDR3 bases are TGCGCCAGCAGCCCCGCGGCTAGCGGATTTACAGATACGCAGTATTTT. It is translated as CASSPAASGFTDTQYF.

V gene TRBV28 combines with J gene TRBJ1-2, with D perhaps TRBD1 (6 bases). CDR1 and CDR2 from the germline V gene are MDHEN and SYDVKM. The CDR3 contains 14 residues. V was trimmed by 5 bases and J by 6 bases, leaving 16 bases between them. The CDR3 bases are TGTGCCAGCAGTGGTAGGTACAGGGCCCATGGCTACACCTTC. Protein: CASSGRYRAHGYTF.

The table lists this clone with a count of one. The chain links TRBV27 to TRBJ2-5; unclear D gene. V was clipped by 2 bases and J by 6 bases, with 7 bases between them. This CDR3 comprises 12 residues. Germline V lookup: CDR1 MNHEY, CDR2 SMNVEV (reference sequence). In nucleotides, the CDR3 is TGTGCCAGCAGTTTACCATCCCAGACCCAGTACTTC. Protein sequence: CASSLPSQTQYF.

This chain joins TRBV2 and TRBJ2-7, with D possibly TRBD2 on 6 matching bases. There are 14 residues in the CDR3. Germline-derived CDR1 and CDR2 are SNHLY and FYNNEI. Trimming cost V 2 bases and J 8 bases, with 16 bases left between them. CDR3 sequence reads: CASSENRGGRKQYF. CDR3 DNA sequence: TGTGCCAGCAGTGAAAACCGCGGAGGGCGAAAGCAGTACTTC.

This clone was picked up a small number of times. The chain links TRBV25-1 to TRBJ1-6; D may be TRBD1 (5 bases). The CDR3 covers 15 residues. Germline lookup yields CDR1 MGHDK and CDR2 SYGVNS. V shed 4 bases and J shed 7 bases, with 14 bases lying between them. DNA of the CDR3: TGTGCCAGCAGTGTCGGGATGGGGGGAAATTCACCCCTCCACTTT. Translating gives CASSVGMGGNSPLHF. Using reference TRBV25-1 and TRBJ1-6 for the parts outside the CDR3, the full variable domain is EADIYQTPRYLVIGTGKKITLECSQTMGHDKMYWYQQDPGMELHLIHYSYGVNSTEKGDLSSESTVSRIRTEHFPLTLESARPSHTSQYLCASSVGMGGNSPLHFGNGTRLTVT.

The gene calls are TRBV28 and TRBJ2-3, with a weak D call TRBD1 (5 bases). CDR1 is MDHEN and CDR2 is SYDVKM in the germline V gene. V was shortened by 3 bases and J by 4 bases, with 14 bases between the two germline ends. The CDR3 consists of 15 residues. The CDR3 sequence: CASSFRGKLADTQYF. For the CDR3, the DNA is TGTGCCAGCAGTTTTAGGGGAAAGTTGGCAGATACGCAGTATTTT.

The CDR3 here is CASSLGQGGRPQHF. The CDR3 DNA sequence: TGTGCCAGCAGCTTAGGACAGGGGGGTCGGCCCCAGCATTTT. This chain joins TRBV5-6 and TRBJ1-5; TRBD1 aligns across 10 bases. V dropped 2 bases and J dropped 9; count of bases not matched to a gene: 5. This CDR3 is built from 14 residues. Germline values: CDR1 SGHDT, CDR2 YYEEEE.

The V gene is TRBV21-1, the J gene TRBJ2-5; whether TRBD2, the table's D call, matches the DNA was not checked. TRBV21-1 is a pseudogene locus. The CDR3 is 17 residues long. The chain's CDR3 is CASSKKRDLTGQETQYF. The CDR3 region has the DNA TGTGCCAGCAGCAAAAAAAGGGACTTAACGGGGCAAGAGACCCAGTACTTC.

This chain joins TRBV5-6 and TRBJ1-1, with D uncertain. V lost 9 bases, J lost 1 base, and 16 bases lay in between. The length of the CDR3 is 14 residues. Germline V gene lookup returns CDR1 SGHDT and CDR2 YYEEEE. CDR3 DNA: TGTGCCACCACAATTGACCGGAGGAACACTGAAGCTTTCTTT. It specifies CATTIDRRNTEAFF. The full variable domain, completed using reference TRBV5-6 and TRBJ1-1, is DAGVTQSPTHLIKTRGQQVTLRCSPKSGHDTVSWYQQALGQGPQFIFQYYEEEERQRGNFPDRFSGHQFPNYSSELNVNALLLGDSALYLCATTIDRRNTEAFFGQGTRLTVV.

This clone came up a few times. The V gene is TRBV28, the J gene TRBJ1-1; 7 bases agree with TRBD1. V gave up 3 bases and J gave up 5 bases; unmatched junction bases: 9. CDR3 length: 15 amino acids. The germline CDR1 and CDR2 sequences are MDHEN and SYDVKM. CDR3: CASSLLVRGLTEAFF. The CDR3 DNA sequence: TGTGCCAGCAGTTTGTTGGTCAGGGGGTTGACTGAAGCTTTCTTT.

This chain uses TRBV2 with TRBJ1-1, with 10 positions matching TRBD1. Germline V gene sequence: CDR1 SNHLY, CDR2 FYNNEI. This CDR3 has 15 residues. The junction had 5 bases not matched to a gene; V was cut back by 7 bases and J by 0 bases. CDR3 protein: CASTWDRGMNTEAFF. For the CDR3, the DNA is TGTGCCAGCACTTGGGACAGGGGCATGAACACTGAAGCTTTCTTT.

V and J are TRBV5-1 and TRBJ2-3, with a weak D call TRBD1 (5 bases). With 6 bases removed from V and 3 bases from J, the gap between germline ends came to 14 bases. Germline V gene data show CDR1 as SGHRS and CDR2 as YFSETQ. The CDR3 runs 14 residues. CDR3 coding DNA: TGCGCCAGCATCAAAGGGGTAGGGACAGATACGCAGTATTTT. Amino acids: CASIKGVGTDTQYF.

V and J are TRBV19 and TRBJ1-2, with D perhaps matching TRBD1 (5 bases). The CDR3 is 12 residues long. The germline CDR1 and CDR2 sequences are LNHDA and SQIVND (reference sequence). The V gene lost 6 bases and the J gene lost 6 bases, with 11 bases spanning the gap. CDR3 in amino acids: CASRNAGDGYTF. DNA of the CDR3: TGTGCCAGTAGAAATGCGGGGGATGGCTACACCTTC.

The V and J genes are TRBV7-9 and TRBJ1-2; D is ambiguous. This CDR3 has 16 residues. Germline-derived CDR1 and CDR2 are SEHNR and FQNEAQ (reference sequence). Trimming stripped 5 bases from V and 8 bases from J, with 24 bases between. The DNA for the CDR3 is TGTGCCAGCAGCCAATCCGGGGTATGGGAACGGGCAGGCTACACCTTC. Protein: CASSQSGVWERAGYTF.

J is TRBJ2-7 and V is TRBV13, with D maybe TRBD2 (6 bases). CDR3 length equals 13 residues. In germline, CDR1 is PRHDT, CDR2 FYEKMQ (reference sequence). V lost 5 bases, J lost 7 bases, and 15 bases lay in between. DNA for the CDR3: TGTGCCAGCAGCCCACCTTATGCGGGGGAGCAGTACTTC. Amino acids: CASSPPYAGEQYF. The variable domain in full, completed from reference TRBV13 and TRBJ2-7, reads AAGVIQSPRHLIKEKRETATLKCYPIPRHDTVYWYQQGPGQDPQFLISFYEKMQSDKGSIPDRFSAQQFSDYHSELNMSSLELGDSALYFCASSPPYAGEQYFGPGTRLTVT.

The chain recombines TRBV11-3 with TRBJ1-1; D ambiguous. The CDR3 extends over 14 amino acids. The germline V gene has CDR1 SGHNT and CDR2 YENEEA. Trimming removed 1 base from V and 1 base from J, with 7 bases in between. The CDR3 bases are TGTGCCAGCAGCTTAGGGGCCGCGAACACTGAAGCTTTCTTT. This encodes CASSLGAANTEAFF.

The chain couples TRBV10-3 to TRBJ1-1; D is uncertain. This CDR3 contains 14 residues. The germline V and J ends were trimmed by 2 bases and 2 bases, with 9 bases remaining between them. Looked up from germline, CDR1 is ENHRY and CDR2 is SYGVKD. For the CDR3, the DNA is TGTGCCATCAGTGAGAAGCGGGGTAACACTGAAGCTTTCTTT. Protein product: CAISEKRGNTEAFF.

The chain joins TRBV7-8 to TRBJ2-7; TRBD1 matches 9 bases. This CDR3 has 16 residues. V lost 5 bases to trimming and J lost 6 bases; unmatched junction nucleotides: 14. Germline CDR1 and CDR2: SGHVS and FQNEAQ. The CDR3 is CASSPNRDRVGGEQYF. CDR3 nucleotides: TGTGCCAGCAGCCCAAACCGGGACAGGGTGGGGGGCGAGCAGTACTTC.

This clone was seen a few times. This sequence joins TRBV28 and TRBJ1-5; D may be TRBD1 (5 bases). The CDR3 contains 13 residues. V gave up 8 bases and J gave up 0 bases, with 8 bases separating them. Per germline, CDR1 MDHEN and CDR2 SYDVKM. In DNA, the CDR3 is TGTGCCAGCGGGGGGTATAGCAATCAGCCCCAGCATTTT. Translated: CASGGYSNQPQHF. The complete variable domain, with remaining parts taken from reference TRBV28 and TRBJ1-5, reads DVKVTQSSRYLVKRTGEKVFLECVQDMDHENMFWYRQDPGLGLRLIYFSYDVKMKEKGDIPEGYSVSREKKERFSLILESASTNQTSMYLCASGGYSNQPQHFGDGTRLSIL.

This clone was observed once. The chain uses TRBV5-6 and TRBJ2-3; 8 bases agree with TRBD2. Germline CDR1 reads SGHDT; CDR2 reads YYEEEE. The length of the CDR3 is 15 residues. V was pared by 0 bases and J by 0 bases, with 0 bases of the junction left unmatched. CDR3: CASSLVAGSTDTQYF. CDR3 sequence (DNA): TGTGCCAGCAGCTTGGTAGCGGGAAGCACAGATACGCAGTATTTT. The full variable domain, rest sourced from reference TRBV5-6 and TRBJ2-3, is DAGVTQSPTHLIKTRGQQVTLRCSPKSGHDTVSWYQQALGQGPQFIFQYYEEEERQRGNFPDRFSGHQFPNYSSELNVNALLLGDSALYLCASSLVAGSTDTQYFGPGTRLTVL.

This clone was seen once. The rearrangement uses TRBV6-5 and TRBJ2-5; no clear D. Between the trimmed V and J ends, which lost 6 bases and 5 bases, there was a span of 16 bases. CDR3 length: 14 amino acids. Germline V gives CDR1 MNHEY, CDR2 SVGAGI. CDR3 sequence reads: CASRSLTAVETQYF. Here the CDR3 DNA reads TGTGCCAGCAGGTCACTTACCGCGGTCGAGACCCAGTACTTC.

The CDR3 nucleotides read TGTGCCAGCAGCCCGCGTAACAGGGGGTTGAACTATGGCTACACCTTC. It encodes CASSPRNRGLNYGYTF. This chain joins TRBV7-2 and TRBJ1-2, with 8 nucleotides matching TRBD1. Germline CDR1 SGHTA, CDR2 FQGNSA. The trim removed 5 bases at V and 2 bases at J, leaving 10 bases unmatched. The CDR3 extends over 16 amino acids.

This clone was detected only a few times. This chain links TRBV6-6 with TRBJ1-2; 7 bases agree with TRBD1. J lost 4 bases, V lost 6 bases, and 5 bases had no gene match. The V gene's germline CDR1 is MNHNY and CDR2 SVGAGI (reference sequence). The CDR3 is 13 residues long. The CDR3 loop reads CASRIRQGYGYTF. CDR3 nucleotide sequence: TGTGCCAGCAGGATAAGACAGGGCTATGGCTACACCTTC.

V gene TRBV2 combines with J gene TRBJ2-1; 7 bases align to TRBD2. Germline V gene sequence: CDR1 SNHLY, CDR2 FYNNEI. The CDR3 totals 11 residues. J lost 13 bases, V lost 7 bases, and 7 bases had no gene match. CDR3 region: CASIREGLQFF. The DNA for the CDR3 is TGTGCCAGCATTAGGGAGGGCCTTCAGTTCTTC.

CDR3 DNA sequence: TGTGCCAGCAGCTTAGGCAGCGGAGCCCTCTACGAGCAGTACTTC. Its translation is CASSLGSGALYEQYF. The V gene is TRBV7-2, the J gene TRBJ2-7; tentatively, D is TRBD2 (5 bases). CDR3 length: 15 amino acids. V lost 1 base and J lost 3, with 13 bases in between. Germline CDR1 reads SGHTA; CDR2 reads FQGNSA.

The count of this clone is one. The gene calls are TRBV5-1 and TRBJ2-1, with D tentatively TRBD2 (5 bases). CDR1 is SGHRS, CDR2 YFSETQ, per germline. The V end was cut by 4 bases, the J end by 2 bases, with 16 bases between. The CDR3 contains 16 residues. In DNA, the CDR3 is TGCGCCAGCAGCGCTGAAACTAGGGTTACCTACAATGAGCAGTTCTTC. Translation gives CASSAETRVTYNEQFF.

The chain links TRBV6-5 to TRBJ2-7; 8 bases are shared with TRBD2. CDR3 size: 15 residues. Germline V CDR1 and CDR2: MNHEY, SVGAGI. Losses at the gene ends were 6 bases for V and 3 bases for J; bases not matched to a gene: 10. DNA of the CDR3: TGTGCCAGCAGCTACGCCGGGACTAGTATCTACGAGCAGTACTTC. Its protein product is CASSYAGTSIYEQYF.

This clone appeared a single time. The gene calls are TRBV5-1 and TRBJ1-1; perhaps TRBD1 as D (5 bases). CDR3 length equals 14 residues. V was trimmed by 4 bases and J by 6 bases, leaving 16 bases between them. Germline values: CDR1 SGHRS, CDR2 YFSETQ. CDR3: CASSATVQGAEAFF. The CDR3 DNA reads TGCGCCAGCAGCGCTACGGTCCAGGGCGCTGAAGCTTTCTTT.

The rearrangement joins TRBV9 to TRBJ1-3; possibly TRBD1 for D (6 bases). CDR3 length: 16 amino acids. From germline, CDR1 is SGDLS and CDR2 YYNGEE. The ends were cut back, 3 bases at V and 0 bases at J, with 13 bases in the middle. The DNA of the CDR3 is TGTGCCAGCAGCGACAGACAGGCCAGCTCTGGAAACACCATATATTTT. The encoded protein is CASSDRQASSGNTIYF.